The T cell receptor (beta chain) described here comes from a study of shared T cell receptors in the human thymus. This table comes from immunoSEQ multiplex PCR, and its TCRdb copy is limited to in-frame clones, with some not included. The table has some 400,000 clones, approximately 95% seen once. The CDR3 is 14 amino acids. V dropped 5 bases and J dropped 8; count of bases not matched to a gene: 9. Germline values: CDR1 MNHNS, CDR2 SASEGT. Specimen: thymocytes. The V and J genes are TRBV6-1 and TRBJ1-2, with 9 bases lining up with TRBD1. This receptor was taken from a human donor. DNA for the CDR3: TGTGCCAGCAGTAGTGAAGGACAGGGGTTAGGCTACACCTTC. It encodes CASSSEGQGLGYTF.